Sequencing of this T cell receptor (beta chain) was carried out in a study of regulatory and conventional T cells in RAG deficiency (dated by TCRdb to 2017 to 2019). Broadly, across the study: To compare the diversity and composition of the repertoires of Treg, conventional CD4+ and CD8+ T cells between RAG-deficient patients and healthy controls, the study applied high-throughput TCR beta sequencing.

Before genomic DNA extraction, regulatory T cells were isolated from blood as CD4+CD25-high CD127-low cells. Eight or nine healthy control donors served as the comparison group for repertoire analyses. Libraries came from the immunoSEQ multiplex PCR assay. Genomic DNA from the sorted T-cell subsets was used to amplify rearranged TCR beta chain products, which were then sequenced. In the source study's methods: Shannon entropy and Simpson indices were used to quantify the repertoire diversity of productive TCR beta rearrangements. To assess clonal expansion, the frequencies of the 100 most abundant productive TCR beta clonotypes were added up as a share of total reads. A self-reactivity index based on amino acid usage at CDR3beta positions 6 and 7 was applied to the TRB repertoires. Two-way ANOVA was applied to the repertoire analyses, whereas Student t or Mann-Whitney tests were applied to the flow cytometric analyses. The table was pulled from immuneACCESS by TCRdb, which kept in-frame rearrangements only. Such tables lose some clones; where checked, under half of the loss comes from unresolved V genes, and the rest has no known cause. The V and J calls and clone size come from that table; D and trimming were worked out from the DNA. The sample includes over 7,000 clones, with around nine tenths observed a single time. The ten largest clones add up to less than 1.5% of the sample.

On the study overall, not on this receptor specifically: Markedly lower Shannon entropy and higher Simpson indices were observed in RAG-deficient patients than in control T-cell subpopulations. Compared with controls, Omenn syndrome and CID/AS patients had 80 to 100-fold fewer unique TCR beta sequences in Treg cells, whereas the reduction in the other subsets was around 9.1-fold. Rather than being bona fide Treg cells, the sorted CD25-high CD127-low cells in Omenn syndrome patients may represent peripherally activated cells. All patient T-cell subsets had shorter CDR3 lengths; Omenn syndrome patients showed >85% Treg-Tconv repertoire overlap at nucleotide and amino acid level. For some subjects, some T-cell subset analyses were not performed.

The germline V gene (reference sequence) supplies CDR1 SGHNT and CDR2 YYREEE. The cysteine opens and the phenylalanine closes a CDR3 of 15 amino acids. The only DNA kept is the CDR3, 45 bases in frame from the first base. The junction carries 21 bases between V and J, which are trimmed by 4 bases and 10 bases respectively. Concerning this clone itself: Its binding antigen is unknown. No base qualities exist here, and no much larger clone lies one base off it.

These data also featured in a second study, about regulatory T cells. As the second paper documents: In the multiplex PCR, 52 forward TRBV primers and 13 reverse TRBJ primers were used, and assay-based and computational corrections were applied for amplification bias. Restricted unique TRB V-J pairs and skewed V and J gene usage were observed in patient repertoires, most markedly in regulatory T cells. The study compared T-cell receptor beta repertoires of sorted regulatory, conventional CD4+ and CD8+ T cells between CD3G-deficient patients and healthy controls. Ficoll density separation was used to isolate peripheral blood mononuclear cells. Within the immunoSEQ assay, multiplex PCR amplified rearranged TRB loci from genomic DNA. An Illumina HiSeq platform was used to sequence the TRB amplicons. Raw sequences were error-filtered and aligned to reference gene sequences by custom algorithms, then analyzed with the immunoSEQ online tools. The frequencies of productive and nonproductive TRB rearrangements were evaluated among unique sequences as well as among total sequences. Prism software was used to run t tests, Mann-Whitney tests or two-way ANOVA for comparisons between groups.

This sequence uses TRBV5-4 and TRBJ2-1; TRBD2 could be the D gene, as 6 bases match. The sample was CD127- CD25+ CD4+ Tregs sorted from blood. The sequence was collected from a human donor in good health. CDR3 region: CASSTAGTPSGEQFF. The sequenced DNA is TGTGCCAGCAGCACCGCAGGGACTCCTTCAGGAGAGCAGTTCTTC.